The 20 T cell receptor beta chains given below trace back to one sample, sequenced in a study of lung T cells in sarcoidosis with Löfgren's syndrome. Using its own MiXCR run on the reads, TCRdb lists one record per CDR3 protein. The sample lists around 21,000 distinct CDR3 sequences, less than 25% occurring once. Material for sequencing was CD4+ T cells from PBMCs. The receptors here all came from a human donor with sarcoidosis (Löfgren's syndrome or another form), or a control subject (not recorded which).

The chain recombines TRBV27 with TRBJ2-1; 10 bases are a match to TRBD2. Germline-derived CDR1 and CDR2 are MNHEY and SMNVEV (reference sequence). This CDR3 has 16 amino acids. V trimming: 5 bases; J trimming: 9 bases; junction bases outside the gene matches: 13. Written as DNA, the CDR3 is TGTGCCAGCAGTCTAAAAAGCGGGAGGGCCGCCAGTGAGCAGTTCTTC. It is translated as CASSLKSGRAASEQFF.

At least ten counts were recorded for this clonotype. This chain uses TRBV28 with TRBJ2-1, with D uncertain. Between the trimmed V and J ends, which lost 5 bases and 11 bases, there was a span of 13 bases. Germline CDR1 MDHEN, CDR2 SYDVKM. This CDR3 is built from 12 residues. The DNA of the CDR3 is TGTGCCAGCAGTACCTCCCGGAGTCAGCAGTTCTTC. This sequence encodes CASSTSRSQQFF.

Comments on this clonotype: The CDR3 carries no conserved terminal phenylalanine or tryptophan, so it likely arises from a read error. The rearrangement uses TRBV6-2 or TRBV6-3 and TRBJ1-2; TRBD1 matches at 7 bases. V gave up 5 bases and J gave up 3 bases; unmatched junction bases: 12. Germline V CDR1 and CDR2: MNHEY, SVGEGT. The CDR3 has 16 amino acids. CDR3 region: CASSTLRDRVDYGYTL. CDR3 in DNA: TGTGCCAGCAGTACACTCCGAGACAGGGTCGACTATGGCTACACCCTC.

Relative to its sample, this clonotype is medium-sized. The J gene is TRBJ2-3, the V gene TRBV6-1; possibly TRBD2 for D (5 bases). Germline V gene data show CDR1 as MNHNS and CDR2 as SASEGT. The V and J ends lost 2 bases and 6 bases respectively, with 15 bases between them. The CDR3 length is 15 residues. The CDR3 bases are TGTGCCAGCAGTGAAAGTAGGAGCGGTGGGGATACGCAGTATTTT. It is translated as CASSESRSGGDTQYF.

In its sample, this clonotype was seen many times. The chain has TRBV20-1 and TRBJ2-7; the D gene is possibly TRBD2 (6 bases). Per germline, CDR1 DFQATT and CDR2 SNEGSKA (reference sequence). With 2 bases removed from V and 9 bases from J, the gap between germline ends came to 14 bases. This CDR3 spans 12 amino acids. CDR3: CSARLISGRQYF. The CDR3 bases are TGCAGTGCTAGATTGATTTCCGGGAGGCAGTACTTC.

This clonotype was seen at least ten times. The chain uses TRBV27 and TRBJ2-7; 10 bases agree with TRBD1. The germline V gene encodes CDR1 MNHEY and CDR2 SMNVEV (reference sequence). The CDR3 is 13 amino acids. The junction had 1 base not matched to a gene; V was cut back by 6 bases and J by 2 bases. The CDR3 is CASSGQGAYEQYF. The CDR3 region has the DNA TGTGCCAGCAGCGGACAGGGGGCCTACGAGCAGTACTTC.

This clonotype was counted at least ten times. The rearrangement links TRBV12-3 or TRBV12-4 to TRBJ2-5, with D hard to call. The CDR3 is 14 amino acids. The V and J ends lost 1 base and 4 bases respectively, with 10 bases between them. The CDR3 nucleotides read TGTGCCAGCAGTTTAGGGGGAATGGTAGAGACCCAGTACTTC. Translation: CASSLGGMVETQYF.

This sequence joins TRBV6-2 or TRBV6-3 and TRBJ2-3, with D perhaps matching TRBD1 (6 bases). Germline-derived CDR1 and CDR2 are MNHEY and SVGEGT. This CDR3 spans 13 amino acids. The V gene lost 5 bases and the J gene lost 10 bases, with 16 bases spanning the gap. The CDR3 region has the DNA TGTGCCAGCAGTGGATCAGGGGCTAGCTCGCAGTATTTT. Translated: CASSGSGASSQYF.

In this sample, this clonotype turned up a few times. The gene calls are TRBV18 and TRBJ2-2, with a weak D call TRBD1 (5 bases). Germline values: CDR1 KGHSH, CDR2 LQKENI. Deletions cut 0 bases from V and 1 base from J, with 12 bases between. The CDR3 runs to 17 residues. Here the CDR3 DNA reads TGTGCCAGCTCACCACCGAAGGGGTCCCAGAACACCGGGGAGCTGTTTTTT. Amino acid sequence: CASSPPKGSQNTGELFF.

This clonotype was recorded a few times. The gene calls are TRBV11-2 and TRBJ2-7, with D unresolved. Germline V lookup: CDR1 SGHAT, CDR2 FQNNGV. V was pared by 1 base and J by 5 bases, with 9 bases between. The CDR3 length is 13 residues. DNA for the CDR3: TGTGCCAGCAGCTTAGCGTACAGCCACGAGCAGTACTTC. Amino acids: CASSLAYSHEQYF.

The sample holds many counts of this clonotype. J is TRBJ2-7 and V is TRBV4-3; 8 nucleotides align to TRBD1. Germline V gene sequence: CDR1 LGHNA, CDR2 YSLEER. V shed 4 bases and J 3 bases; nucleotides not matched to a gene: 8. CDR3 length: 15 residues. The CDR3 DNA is TGCGCCAGCAGCCCAGGACAGGGACAAGGCTACGAGCAGTACTTC. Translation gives CASSPGQGQGYEQYF.

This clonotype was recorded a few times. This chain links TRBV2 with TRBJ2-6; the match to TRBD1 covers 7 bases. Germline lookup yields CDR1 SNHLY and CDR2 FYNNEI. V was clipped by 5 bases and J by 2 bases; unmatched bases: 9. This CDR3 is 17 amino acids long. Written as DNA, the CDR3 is TGTGCCAGCAGTAGGTTACAGGGGAAGGCTGGGGCCAACGTCCTGACTTTC. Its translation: CASSRLQGKAGANVLTF.

The CDR3 protein is CASSSQPGRATNTEAFF. CDR3 nucleotide sequence: TGTGCCAGCAGTTCCCAACCGGGACGGGCGACGAACACTGAAGCTTTCTTT. This chain joins TRBV28 and TRBJ1-1, with D perhaps matching TRBD1 (5 bases). Trimming removed 4 bases from V and 1 base from J, with 19 bases in between. This CDR3 region has 17 residues. Germline-derived CDR1 and CDR2 are MDHEN and SYDVKM.

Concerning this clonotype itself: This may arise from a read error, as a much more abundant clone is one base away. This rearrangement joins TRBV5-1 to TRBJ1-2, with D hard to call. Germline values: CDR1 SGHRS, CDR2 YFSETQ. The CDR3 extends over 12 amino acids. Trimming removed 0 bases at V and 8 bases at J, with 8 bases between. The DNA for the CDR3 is TGCGCCAGCAGCTTGGGAACCGTGGGCTACACCTTC. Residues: CASSLGTVGYTF.

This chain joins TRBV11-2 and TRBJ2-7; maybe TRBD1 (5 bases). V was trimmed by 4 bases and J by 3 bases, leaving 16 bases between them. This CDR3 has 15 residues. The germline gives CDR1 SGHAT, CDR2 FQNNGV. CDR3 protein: CASSYDSWGYYEQYF. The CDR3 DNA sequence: TGTGCCAGCAGCTACGACAGTTGGGGCTACTACGAGCAGTACTTC.

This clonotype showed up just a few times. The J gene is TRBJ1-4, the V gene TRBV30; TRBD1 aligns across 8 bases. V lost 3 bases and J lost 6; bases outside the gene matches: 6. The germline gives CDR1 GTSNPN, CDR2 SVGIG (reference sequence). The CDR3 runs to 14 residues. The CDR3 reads CAWRITGGDEKLFF. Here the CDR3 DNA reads TGTGCCTGGAGAATCACAGGGGGGGATGAAAAACTGTTTTTT.

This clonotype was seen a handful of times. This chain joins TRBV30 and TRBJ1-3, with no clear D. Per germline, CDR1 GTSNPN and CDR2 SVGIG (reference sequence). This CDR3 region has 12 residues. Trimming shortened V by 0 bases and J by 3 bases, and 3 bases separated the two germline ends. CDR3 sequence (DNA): TGTGCCTGGAGTGTCAATGGAAACACCATATATTTT. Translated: CAWSVNGNTIYF.

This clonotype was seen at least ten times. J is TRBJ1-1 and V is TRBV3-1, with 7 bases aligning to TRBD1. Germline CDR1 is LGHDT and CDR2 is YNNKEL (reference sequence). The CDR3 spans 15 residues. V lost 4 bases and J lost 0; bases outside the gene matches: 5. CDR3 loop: CASSPYDRVNTEAFF. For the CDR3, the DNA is TGTGCCAGCAGCCCCTACGACAGGGTGAACACTGAAGCTTTCTTT.

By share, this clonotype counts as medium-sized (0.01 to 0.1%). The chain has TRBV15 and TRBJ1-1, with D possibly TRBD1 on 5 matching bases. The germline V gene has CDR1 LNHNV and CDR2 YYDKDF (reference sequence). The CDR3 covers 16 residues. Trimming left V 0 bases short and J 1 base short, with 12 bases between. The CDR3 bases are TGTGCCACCAGCAGAGATCTGGCAGGGACGAACACTGAAGCTTTCTTT. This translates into CATSRDLAGTNTEAFF.

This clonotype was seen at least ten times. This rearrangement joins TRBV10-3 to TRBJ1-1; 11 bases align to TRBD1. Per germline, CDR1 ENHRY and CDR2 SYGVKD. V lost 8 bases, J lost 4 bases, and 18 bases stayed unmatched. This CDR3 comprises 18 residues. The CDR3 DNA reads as TGTGCCATCGACGAAGGCCTCCGGACAGGGGGCATAGGCACTGAAGCTTTCTTT. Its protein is CAIDEGLRTGGIGTEAFF.